This T cell receptor beta chain emerged from a study of T cells after yellow fever vaccination. Germline CDR1 and CDR2: KGHDR and SFDVKD. The junction had 6 bases not matched to a gene; V was cut back by 5 bases and J by 3 bases. The CDR3 has 16 amino acids. Ten or more counts support this clonotype. Its matching antigen is unknown. Findings and caveats of the study: The study noted that FACS-sorted repertoires could contain abundant clonotypes contaminating from the bulk population. Clones that expanded after primary vaccination mostly reappeared after the booster (96% CD4, 88% CD8).

Template switching by 5'RACE produced TCR cDNA, adding a universal primer site and UMIs. TCRdb called the 5' RACE reads again in MiXCR, with one record for every CDR3 protein. In the table there are almost 70,000 distinct CDR3 sequences, about 6% of which are singletons. The J gene is TRBJ2-5, the V gene TRBV24-1; 12 bases align to TRBD2. This sequence was found in a man younger than 35 who received the YFV17D yellow fever vaccine. This specimen consisted of CD4+ T cells sorted from PBMCs, obtained around 16 days after the first yellow fever vaccination. CDR3 in DNA: TGTGCCACCAGTGGTACGACTAGCGGGGGAAAAGAGACCCAGTACTTC. It encodes CATSGTTSGGKETQYF.